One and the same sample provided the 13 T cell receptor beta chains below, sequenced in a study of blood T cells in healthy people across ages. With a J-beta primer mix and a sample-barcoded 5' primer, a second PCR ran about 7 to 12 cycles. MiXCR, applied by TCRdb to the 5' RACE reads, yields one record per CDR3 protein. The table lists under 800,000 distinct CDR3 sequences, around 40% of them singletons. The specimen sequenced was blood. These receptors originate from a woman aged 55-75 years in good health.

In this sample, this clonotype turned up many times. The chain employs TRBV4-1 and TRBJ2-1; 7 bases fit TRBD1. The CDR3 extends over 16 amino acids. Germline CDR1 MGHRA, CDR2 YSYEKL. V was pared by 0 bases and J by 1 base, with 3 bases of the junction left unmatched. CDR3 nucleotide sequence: TGCGCCAGCAGCCAAGAGGTGGACAGGTCCTACAATGAGCAGTTCTTC. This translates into CASSQEVDRSYNEQFF.

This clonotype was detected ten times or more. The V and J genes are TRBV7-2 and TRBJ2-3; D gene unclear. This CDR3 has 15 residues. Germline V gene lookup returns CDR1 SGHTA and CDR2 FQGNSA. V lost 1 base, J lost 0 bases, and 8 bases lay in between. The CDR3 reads CASSLGGRSTDTQYF. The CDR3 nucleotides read TGTGCCAGCAGCTTAGGGGGTAGGAGCACAGATACGCAGTATTTT.

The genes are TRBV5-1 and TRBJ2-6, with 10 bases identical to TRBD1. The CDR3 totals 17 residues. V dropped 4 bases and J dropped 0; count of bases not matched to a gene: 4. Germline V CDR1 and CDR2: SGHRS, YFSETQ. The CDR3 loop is CASSTWTGGSGANVLTF. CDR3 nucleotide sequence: TGCGCCAGCAGCACCTGGACAGGGGGCTCTGGGGCCAACGTCCTGACTTTC.

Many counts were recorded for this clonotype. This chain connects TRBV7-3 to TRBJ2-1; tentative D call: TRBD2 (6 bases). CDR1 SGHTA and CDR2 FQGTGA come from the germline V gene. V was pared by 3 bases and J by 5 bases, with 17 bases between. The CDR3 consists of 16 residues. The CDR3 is CASSLIPGLDNNEQFF. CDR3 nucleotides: TGTGCCAGCAGCTTGATCCCGGGACTTGATAACAATGAGCAGTTCTTC.

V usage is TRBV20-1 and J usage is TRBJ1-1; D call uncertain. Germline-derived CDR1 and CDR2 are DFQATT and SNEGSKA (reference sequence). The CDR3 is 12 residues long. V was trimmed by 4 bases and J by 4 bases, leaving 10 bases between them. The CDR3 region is CSAKANPTEAFF. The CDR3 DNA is TGCAGTGCTAAGGCCAACCCCACTGAAGCTTTCTTT.

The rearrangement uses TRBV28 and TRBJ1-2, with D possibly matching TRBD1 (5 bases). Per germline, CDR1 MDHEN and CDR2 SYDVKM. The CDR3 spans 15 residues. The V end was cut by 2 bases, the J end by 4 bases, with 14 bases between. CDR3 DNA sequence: TGTGCCAGCAGTTTACGCAGGGCTTCAAGCTATGGCTACACCTTC. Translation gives CASSLRRASSYGYTF.

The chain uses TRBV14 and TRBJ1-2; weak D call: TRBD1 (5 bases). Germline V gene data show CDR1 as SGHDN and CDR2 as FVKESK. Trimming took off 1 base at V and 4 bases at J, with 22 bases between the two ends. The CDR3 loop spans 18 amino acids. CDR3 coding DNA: TGTGCCAGCAGCCAAGCATTGGGACGGCAGGATTTGTCCTATGGCTACACCTTC. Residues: CASSQALGRQDLSYGYTF.

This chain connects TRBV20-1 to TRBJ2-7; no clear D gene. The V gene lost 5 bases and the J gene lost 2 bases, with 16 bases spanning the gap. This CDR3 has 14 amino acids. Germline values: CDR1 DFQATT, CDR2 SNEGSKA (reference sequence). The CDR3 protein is CSAGPRSLAYEQYF. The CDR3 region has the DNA TGCAGTGCTGGACCTAGATCCCTAGCCTACGAGCAGTACTTC.

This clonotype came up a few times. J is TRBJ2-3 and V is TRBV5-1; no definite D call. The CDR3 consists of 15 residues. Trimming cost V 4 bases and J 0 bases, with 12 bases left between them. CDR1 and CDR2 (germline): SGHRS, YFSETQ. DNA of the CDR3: TGCGCCAGCAGCCGGACCTCCCCCAGCACAGATACGCAGTATTTT. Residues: CASSRTSPSTDTQYF.

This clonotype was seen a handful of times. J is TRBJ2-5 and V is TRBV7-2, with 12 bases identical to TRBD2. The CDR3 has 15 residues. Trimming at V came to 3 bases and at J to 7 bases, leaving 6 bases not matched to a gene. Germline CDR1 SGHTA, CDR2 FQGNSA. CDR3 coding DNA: TGTGCCAGCAGCTTGACTAGCGGGAGCGGCAGGACCCAGTACTTC. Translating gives CASSLTSGSGRTQYF.

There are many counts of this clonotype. The CDR3 sequence: CASTPRGGSYEQYF. Written as DNA, the CDR3 is TGTGCCAGCACCCCCCGGGGCGGCTCCTACGAGCAGTACTTC. The V gene is TRBV6-2 or TRBV6-3, the J gene TRBJ2-7, with D tentatively TRBD1 or TRBD2 (5 bases each). From germline, CDR1 is MNHEY and CDR2 SVGEGT. CDR3 size: 14 residues. V lost 7 bases and J 0 bases, leaving 13 bases between the germline ends.

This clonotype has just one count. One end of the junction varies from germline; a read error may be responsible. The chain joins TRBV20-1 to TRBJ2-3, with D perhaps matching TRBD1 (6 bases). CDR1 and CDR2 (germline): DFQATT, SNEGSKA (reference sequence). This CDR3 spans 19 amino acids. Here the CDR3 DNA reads TGCAGTGCTAGAGATTCTGGGGACACGCGTCCCTTCAGCACAGATACGCAGAATTTT. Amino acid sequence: CSARDSGDTRPFSTDTQNF.

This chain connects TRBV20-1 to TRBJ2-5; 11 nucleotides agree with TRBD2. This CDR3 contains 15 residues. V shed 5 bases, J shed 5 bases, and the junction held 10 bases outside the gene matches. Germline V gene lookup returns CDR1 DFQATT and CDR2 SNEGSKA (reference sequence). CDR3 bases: TGCAGTGCTTTCCGACCTAGCGGGGGGTCGGAGACCCAGTACTTC. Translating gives CSAFRPSGGSETQYF.